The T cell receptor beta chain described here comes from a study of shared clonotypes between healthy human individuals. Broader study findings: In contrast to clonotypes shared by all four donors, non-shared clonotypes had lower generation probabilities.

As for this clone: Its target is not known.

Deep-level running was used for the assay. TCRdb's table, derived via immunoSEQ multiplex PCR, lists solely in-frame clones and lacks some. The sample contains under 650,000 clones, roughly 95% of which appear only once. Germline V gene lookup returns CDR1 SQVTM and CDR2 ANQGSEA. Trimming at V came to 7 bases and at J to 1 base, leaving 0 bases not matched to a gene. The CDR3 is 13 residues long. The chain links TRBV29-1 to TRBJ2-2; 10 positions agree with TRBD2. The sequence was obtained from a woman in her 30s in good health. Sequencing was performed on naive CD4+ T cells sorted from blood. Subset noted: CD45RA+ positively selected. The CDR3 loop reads CSASGRNTGELFF. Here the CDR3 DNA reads TGCAGCGCTAGCGGGAGGAACACCGGGGAGCTGTTTTTT.